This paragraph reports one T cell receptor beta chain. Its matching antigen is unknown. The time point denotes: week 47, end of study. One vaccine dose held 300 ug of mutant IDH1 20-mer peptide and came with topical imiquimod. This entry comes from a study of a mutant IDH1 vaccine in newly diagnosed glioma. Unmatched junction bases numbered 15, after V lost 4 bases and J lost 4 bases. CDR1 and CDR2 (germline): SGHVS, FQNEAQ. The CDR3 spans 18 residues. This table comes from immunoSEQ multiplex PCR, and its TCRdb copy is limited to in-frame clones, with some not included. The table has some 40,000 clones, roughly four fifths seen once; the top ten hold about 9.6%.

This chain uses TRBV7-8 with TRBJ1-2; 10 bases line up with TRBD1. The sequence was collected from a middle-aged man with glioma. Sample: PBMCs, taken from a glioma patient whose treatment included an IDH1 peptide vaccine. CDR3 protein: CASSSSLRQGAQGYGYTF. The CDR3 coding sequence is TGTGCCAGCAGCTCCTCCCTGCGACAGGGGGCGCAGGGCTATGGCTACACCTTC.